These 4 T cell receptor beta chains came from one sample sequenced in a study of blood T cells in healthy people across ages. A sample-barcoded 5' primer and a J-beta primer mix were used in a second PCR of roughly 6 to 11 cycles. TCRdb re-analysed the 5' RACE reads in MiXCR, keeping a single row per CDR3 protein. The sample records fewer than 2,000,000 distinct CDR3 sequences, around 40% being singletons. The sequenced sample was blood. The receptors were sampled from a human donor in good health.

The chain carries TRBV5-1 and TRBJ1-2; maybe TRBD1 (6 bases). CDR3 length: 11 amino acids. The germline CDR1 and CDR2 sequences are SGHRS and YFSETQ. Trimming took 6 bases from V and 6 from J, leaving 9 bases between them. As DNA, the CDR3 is TGCGCCAGCACGGGGGGCAATGGCTACACCTTC. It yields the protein CASTGGNGYTF.

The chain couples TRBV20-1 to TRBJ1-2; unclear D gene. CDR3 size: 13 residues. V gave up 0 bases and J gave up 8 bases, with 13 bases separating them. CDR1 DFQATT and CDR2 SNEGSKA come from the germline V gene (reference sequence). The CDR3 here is CSARDPGLIGYTF. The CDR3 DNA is TGCAGTGCTAGAGACCCAGGTTTGATCGGCTACACCTTC.

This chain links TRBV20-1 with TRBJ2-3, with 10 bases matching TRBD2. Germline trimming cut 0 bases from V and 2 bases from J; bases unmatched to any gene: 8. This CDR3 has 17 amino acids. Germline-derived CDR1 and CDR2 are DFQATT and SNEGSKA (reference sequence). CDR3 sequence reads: CSARDPLSGGITDTQYF. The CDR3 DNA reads TGCAGTGCTAGAGATCCCCTTAGCGGGGGGATCACAGATACGCAGTATTTT.

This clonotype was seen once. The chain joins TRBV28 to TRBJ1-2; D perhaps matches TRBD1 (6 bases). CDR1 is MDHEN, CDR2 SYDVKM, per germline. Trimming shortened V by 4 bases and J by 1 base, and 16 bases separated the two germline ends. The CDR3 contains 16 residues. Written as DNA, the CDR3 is TGTGCCAGCAGTTATCTCCGGGACACCCTTAACTATGGCTACACCTTC. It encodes CASSYLRDTLNYGYTF.